The source of this T cell receptor beta chain is a study of vaccination effects on CD4 cells after COVID-19. Findings and caveats of the study: Common cold coronaviruses were cross-recognized by only 1 of 255 vaccine-induced clones in healthy vaccinees.

Pools of viral peptides were used by the ViraFEST assay to expand antigen-specific CD4+ T cells ahead of sequencing. The culture ran for 10 days, and then CD4+ T cells were isolated. Either the BNT162b2 or mRNA-1273 vaccine was given to participants in two doses. This clone was found once. The target antigen is unknown. Trimming cost V 6 bases and J 3 bases; bases outside gene matches: 7. This CDR3 is built from 15 residues. The V gene's germline CDR1 is SEHNR and CDR2 FQNEAQ (reference sequence). Method: immunoSEQ multiplex PCR; TCRdb's copy keeps in-frame clones and lacks some. There are 40,000 to 50,000 clones in the sample; about 70% occur only once, and about 14% lies in the top ten.

The chain has TRBV7-9 and TRBJ2-7; TRBD1 matches at 11 bases. The sequence was obtained from a human donor who received a COVID-19 vaccine. Sequenced here: CD4+ T cells from PBMCs cultured with HCoV-OC43 spike peptides, sampled after COVID-19 vaccination. Subset denoted: HCoV-OC43 spike overlapping peptide pool stimulation. The CDR3 DNA reads as TGTGCCAGCAGTTTCGGGACAGGGGGGAGCTACGAGCAGTACTTC. Translation gives CASSFGTGGSYEQYF.